This T cell receptor (beta chain) originates from a study of blood T cell repertoires in COVID-19 (TCRdb year 2020). With regard to the full study: Samples covering the acute and convalescent phases of COVID-19 were provided by collaborators in the United States, Italy and Spain. The material from the prospective study consisted of cDNA or gDNA derived from T cells, B-cell-depleted T cells, or PBMCs. Deeply sampled blood TCRbeta repertoires from subjects exposed to, actively infected with, or recovered from COVID-19 were included in the dataset. The repertoires were released in a freely available public database intended as a resource for research on the immune response to SARS-CoV-2. The samples were drawn from the first 160 participants of the ongoing ImmuneRACE study and from 1,254 subjects provided by 6 global collaborators. Sample metadata almost always included a de-identified subject ID, COVID-19 status, age in years and sex. Where available, HLA class I and class II types were obtained from metadata supplied by the sample provider rather than from assay-based typing. Results and caveats for the whole study, not just this receptor: The quantity of clinical and demographic metadata differed by source and by participant and was supplied without curation.

Comments on this clone: Its recognized antigen is unknown. Per-base qualities were not stored, and no clone one base away is much larger.

Collaborating institutions collected whole blood in K2EDTA tubes following their own protocols. Collaborator samples were shipped for TCRbeta analysis as frozen whole blood, isolated PBMCs, or DNA extracted from either sample type. TCRbeta CDR3 regions were amplified from genomic DNA by means of the immunoSEQ Assay, a bias-controlled multiplex PCR. On the authors' methods: The number of nucleated cells in each sample was estimated from the amplification of reference gene primers within the assay. To quantify the absolute abundance of each unique TCRbeta CDR3 rearrangement, sequence reads were collapsed and filtered. For each sample, productive Simpson clonality was calculated by taking the square root of Simpson's diversity index across productive rearrangements. Imported from immuneACCESS, the table was reduced by TCRdb to in-frame sequences with V and J called. These copies leave out some clones; in studies compared against another copy, an unresolved V gene accounts for under half, and the cause of the remainder is not known. The D gene and trimming were derived from the DNA, and the V and J assignments and clone size from that table. The sample table contains 200,000 to 300,000 clones; only one count was recorded for around nine tenths of them. The biggest ten clones account for under 2% of the sample.

At the junction V is shortened by 3 bases and J by 6 bases, with 16 bases in between. According to the germline V gene, CDR1 reads SGHRS and CDR2 reads YFSETQ. The CDR3 holds 15 amino acids from the cysteine to the phenylalanine. The only DNA kept is the CDR3, 45 bases in frame from the first base. The rearrangement joined TRBV5-1 to TRBJ2-1; 6 matching bases give a weak D call of TRBD1. The TCR originated in a man aged 25-45 years with active or convalescent COVID-19. The sample comprised peripheral blood. The CDR3 reads as follows: CASSSTGMVGNEQFF. The base sequence is TGCGCCAGCAGCTCGACAGGCATGGTGGGCAATGAGCAGTTCTTC.